Below are 17 T cell receptor beta chains sequenced from a single sample in a study of PD-1 blockade in classical Hodgkin lymphoma. Profiled with immunoSEQ multiplex PCR; TCRdb holds only in-frame clones, not every one. This table holds under 100,000 clones, approximately 91% found once. Each patient's relapse followed autologous stem cell transplantation, and brentuximab vedotin exposure varied. The sample here was peripheral blood mononuclear cells (PBMCs), taken before the second cycle of nivolumab. The receptor set was obtained from a human donor with classical Hodgkin lymphoma.

The V and J genes are TRBV27 and TRBJ2-3; D remains unclear. The CDR3 covers 13 residues. Germline V gene lookup returns CDR1 MNHEY and CDR2 SMNVEV (reference sequence). V was clipped by 6 bases and J by 10 bases, with 17 bases between them. The CDR3 protein is CASSKPGGAAQYF. The DNA of the CDR3 is TGTGCCAGCAGCAAACCCGGTGGAGCAGCGCAGTATTTT.

This clone was seen a single time. The rearrangement links TRBV10-2 to TRBJ1-2; tentative D call: TRBD1 (6 bases). In germline, CDR1 is WSHSY, CDR2 SAAADI. V was shortened by 4 bases and J by 8 bases, with 17 bases between the two germline ends. This CDR3 region has 14 residues. CDR3 in DNA: TGCGCCAGCAGTGGTAAACAGGGAGTGGGGGGCTACACCTTC. It codes for CASSGKQGVGGYTF.

The chain uses TRBV27 and TRBJ2-5, with a tentative D call TRBD2 (6 bases). Germline CDR1 reads MNHEY; CDR2 reads SMNVEV (reference sequence). The V gene lost 7 bases and the J gene lost 4 bases, with 16 bases spanning the gap. This CDR3 is 14 amino acids long. CDR3 bases: TGTGCCAGCACTGGCGGGACCGAGACAGAGACCCAGTACTTC. Encoded protein: CASTGGTETETQYF.

The chain joins TRBV6-1 to TRBJ1-4; D is ambiguous. V was shortened by 4 bases and J by 0 bases, with 9 bases between the two germline ends. The V gene's germline CDR1 is MNHNS and CDR2 SASEGT. CDR3 size: 15 residues. This CDR3 is CASSGYGATNEKLFF. For the CDR3, the DNA is TGTGCCAGCAGTGGCTACGGTGCAACTAATGAAAAACTGTTTTTT.

The J gene is TRBJ2-4, the V gene TRBV5-6, with 8 bases aligning to TRBD2. Germline V gene data show CDR1 as SGHDT and CDR2 as YYEEEE. With 1 base clipped from V and 6 bases from J, the junction kept 6 bases outside the gene matches. The CDR3 is 15 residues long. CDR3 nucleotide sequence: TGTGCCAGCAGCTTGCTCGGGACTAGTATAAACATTCAGTACTTC. Its translation: CASSLLGTSINIQYF. The complete variable domain, with remaining parts taken from reference TRBV5-6 and TRBJ2-4, reads DAGVTQSPTHLIKTRGQQVTLRCSPKSGHDTVSWYQQALGQGPQFIFQYYEEEERQRGNFPDRFSGHQFPNYSSELNVNALLLGDSALYLCASSLLGTSINIQYFGAGTRLSVL.

V usage is TRBV2 and J usage is TRBJ2-2, with TRBD2 matching 10 bases. Germline CDR1 is SNHLY and CDR2 is FYNNEI. J lost 6 bases, V lost 8 bases, and 12 bases had no gene match. This CDR3 is 16 amino acids long. CDR3 amino acids: CASGLAGVTSPGELFF. CDR3 coding DNA: TGTGCCAGCGGGCTAGCGGGAGTTACGTCACCCGGGGAGCTGTTTTTT.

V usage is TRBV27 and J usage is TRBJ2-4; tentatively, D is TRBD1 or TRBD2 (5 bases each). This CDR3 contains 15 residues. V lost 5 bases and J lost 1, with 12 bases in between. Germline CDR1 is MNHEY and CDR2 is SMNVEV (reference sequence). The CDR3 nucleotides read TGTGCCAGCAGTAACCCGGGACGGGCCAAAAACATTCAGTACTTC. Translating it yields CASSNPGRAKNIQYF.

This chain uses TRBV11-3 with TRBJ2-6; D call uncertain. Between the trimmed V and J ends, which lost 4 bases and 1 base, there was a span of 8 bases. The CDR3 extends over 15 amino acids. CDR1 is SGHNT and CDR2 is YENEEA in the germline V gene. The CDR3 here is CASSSQRSGANVLTF. CDR3 nucleotide sequence: TGTGCCAGCAGCTCCCAGAGGTCTGGGGCCAACGTCCTGACTTTC.

The chain combines TRBV27 with TRBJ2-7; the D gene is possibly TRBD1 (6 bases). CDR3 length: 11 amino acids. Germline lookup yields CDR1 MNHEY and CDR2 SMNVEV (reference sequence). V shed 5 bases and J shed 6 bases, with 8 bases lying between them. CDR3 region: CASSRGGEQYF. CDR3 DNA: TGTGCCAGCAGTAGAGGGGGCGAGCAGTACTTC.

Only one count was recorded for this clone. This rearrangement joins TRBV2 to TRBJ2-2; D is possibly TRBD1 or TRBD2 (5 bases each). Trimming stripped 6 bases from V and 8 bases from J, with 7 bases between. The germline V gene has CDR1 SNHLY and CDR2 FYNNEI. The CDR3 is 11 residues long. The CDR3 DNA follows: TGTGCCAGCAGCTGGGGGGGGGAGCTGTTTTTT. It encodes CASSWGGELFF.

V usage is TRBV7-9 and J usage is TRBJ2-7; D gene uncertain. Trimming took 5 bases from V and 2 from J, leaving 7 bases between them. The CDR3 covers 12 residues. Germline-derived CDR1 and CDR2 are SEHNR and FQNEAQ (reference sequence). CDR3 coding DNA: TGTGCCAGCAGCCCCGTTCCCTACGAGCAGTACTTC. Protein product: CASSPVPYEQYF.

This clone came up once. V usage is TRBV27 and J usage is TRBJ2-7, with TRBD1 matching 7 bases. Trimming removed 5 bases from V and 7 bases from J; junction bases left unmatched: 11. The V gene's germline CDR1 is MNHEY and CDR2 SMNVEV (reference sequence). The CDR3 has 14 residues. CDR3 amino acids: CASSLLTGLKEQYF. The CDR3 DNA sequence: TGTGCCAGCAGTCTCTTGACAGGGTTAAAGGAGCAGTACTTC.

The table lists this clone with a count of one. The rearrangement joins TRBV5-8 to TRBJ1-5, with 7 nucleotides matching TRBD1. CDR3 length: 16 residues. Germline V gene lookup returns CDR1 SGHTS and CDR2 YDEGEE. The ends lost 1 base at V and 1 base at J; junction bases unmatched: 5. The CDR3 region is CASSLIAGGSNQPQHF. DNA for the CDR3: TGTGCCAGCAGCTTGATCGCAGGGGGAAGCAATCAGCCCCAGCATTTT. Combining the CDR3 with reference TRBV5-8 and TRBJ1-5 gives the whole variable domain EAGVTQSPTHLIKTRGQQATLRCSPISGHTSVYWYQQALGLGLQFLLWYDEGEERNRGNFPPRFSGRQFPNYSSELNVNALELEDSALYLCASSLIAGGSNQPQHFGDGTRLSIL.

V gene TRBV4-2 combines with J gene TRBJ1-1, with a weak D call TRBD1 (5 bases). Between the trimmed V and J ends, which lost 8 bases and 3 bases, there was a span of 16 bases. Germline V CDR1 and CDR2: LGHNA, YNFKEQ. The CDR3 extends over 14 amino acids. The CDR3 nucleotides read TGTGCCAGCGGCAGGGTGGTGGAGGACACTGAAGCTTTCTTT. Amino acid sequence: CASGRVVEDTEAFF.

The rearrangement uses TRBV6-5 and TRBJ2-1, with TRBD2 matching 13 bases. The CDR3 covers 16 residues. The V gene's germline CDR1 is MNHEY and CDR2 SVGAGI. Germline trimming cut 2 bases from V and 12 bases from J; bases unmatched to any gene: 10. CDR3 nucleotide sequence: TGTGCCAGCAGTTACCCGGGACTAGCGGGAAAAAAGCGGCAGTTCTTC. As protein: CASSYPGLAGKKRQFF.

This chain connects TRBV6-6 to TRBJ1-2; 8 positions match TRBD1. The V segment lost 6 bases and the J segment 6 bases; nucleotides outside the gene matches: 9. The CDR3 has 14 amino acids. Looked up from germline, CDR1 is MNHNY and CDR2 is SVGAGI (reference sequence). DNA for the CDR3: TGTGCCAGCAGCGCGACCCAGGGACAGGATGGCTACACCTTC. It is translated as CASSATQGQDGYTF.

The rearrangement uses TRBV6-5 and TRBJ1-3, with TRBD1 matching 7 bases. CDR1 MNHEY and CDR2 SVGAGI come from the germline V gene. This CDR3 is 15 amino acids long. The V segment lost 6 bases and the J segment 4 bases; nucleotides outside the gene matches: 9. DNA for the CDR3: TGTGCCAGCAGGGCCGAATTGACAGGGGGAAACACCATATATTTT. It is translated as CASRAELTGGNTIYF.